The source of this T cell receptor beta chain is a study of T cells in Graves' hyperthyroidism and ophthalmopathy. Germline assignment: CDR1 MRHNA and CDR2 SNTAGT. This CDR3 contains 13 residues. The V and J ends lost 3 bases and 6 bases respectively, with 11 bases between them. Using RNA transcripts as the source, TCR beta CDR3 regions were amplified. TCR CDR3 underwent first-round RT-PCR with the HTBI primer set. Via MiXCR, TCRdb re-called the multiplex PCR reads, giving one row per CDR3 protein. The sample includes 450,000 to 700,000 distinct CDR3 sequences, more than 45% of them seen just once. This clonotype was detected only once. Any patient presenting with uncontrolled infection, other autoimmune disease, pregnancy or lactation was left out.

Sequenced sample: peripheral blood or thyroid tissue (not recorded which). The chain joins TRBV6-4 to TRBJ1-1; D unresolved. This TCR was recovered from an adult woman with Graves' disease, either hyperthyroidism or ophthalmopathy (not recorded which). As DNA, the CDR3 is TGTGCCAGCAGTGAAAGGGATGGATCTGAAGCTTTCTTT. Translation: CASSERDGSEAFF.